These 28 T cell receptor beta chains share one sample of origin, sequenced in a study of T cell responses to AZD1222 COVID-19 vaccine. TCRdb's table, derived via immunoSEQ multiplex PCR, lists solely in-frame clones and lacks some. The table lists 250,000 to 300,000 clones, approximately 94% of them singletons. The specimen comprised peripheral blood, sampled 28 days after the second AZD1222 dose. All receptors derive from an adult who received the AZD1222 COVID-19 vaccine.

The chain employs TRBV7-9 and TRBJ2-7; D is perhaps TRBD1 or TRBD2 (5 bases each). V lost 4 bases to trimming and J lost 5 bases, with 24 bases between them. The germline V gene has CDR1 SEHNR and CDR2 FQNEAQ (reference sequence). The CDR3 is 17 amino acids. CDR3 sequence (DNA): TGTGCCAGCAGCTCTTCTCCGGGAAAGAAGGGGCCCGACGAGCAGTACTTC. Amino acids: CASSSSPGKKGPDEQYF.

This clone was found once. The V gene is TRBV3-1 (or the pseudogene TRBV3-2), the J gene TRBJ2-1; D uncertain. Trimming stripped 3 bases from V and 4 bases from J, with 10 bases between. From germline, CDR1 is LGHDT and CDR2 YNNKEL (reference sequence). The CDR3 runs to 14 residues. The CDR3 spells CASSHGHRYNEQFF. The CDR3, as DNA: TGTGCCAGCAGCCATGGTCACAGATACAATGAGCAGTTCTTC.

The rearrangement uses TRBV24-1 and TRBJ1-5; D is unclear. Germline CDR1 reads KGHDR; CDR2 reads SFDVKD. V lost 4 bases and J lost 2, with 8 bases in between. The CDR3 length is 14 residues. The CDR3 protein is CATSDGGRNQPQHF. The CDR3, as DNA: TGTGCCACCAGTGACGGCGGCCGCAATCAGCCCCAGCATTTT.

This clone was counted once. The rearrangement uses TRBV10-3 and TRBJ1-3; 8 nucleotides match TRBD1. V was clipped by 0 bases and J by 0 bases; unmatched bases: 4. The CDR3 length is 17 residues. Germline CDR1 reads ENHRY; CDR2 reads SYGVKD. The CDR3 reads CAISESIGQGSGNTIYF. In DNA form, the CDR3 reads TGTGCCATCAGTGAGTCGATAGGACAGGGCTCTGGAAACACCATATATTTT.

The chain combines TRBV21-1 with TRBJ1-1. TRBV21-1 corresponds to a pseudogene. This CDR3 has 10 amino acids. The CDR3 nucleotides read TGTGCCAGCAGCAATGTTGAAGCTTTCTTT. It yields the protein CASSNVEAFF.

The J gene is TRBJ2-7, the V gene TRBV6-5; D is unclear. Germline-derived CDR1 and CDR2 are MNHEY and SVGAGI. The V end lost 6 bases, the J end lost 3 bases, and 12 bases lay between the germline ends. The CDR3 length is 13 residues. CDR3: CASSVLGNYEQYF. In DNA form, the CDR3 reads TGTGCCAGCAGCGTACTTGGTAACTACGAGCAGTACTTC.

The chain has TRBV11-3 and TRBJ2-2; D might be TRBD1 or TRBD2, each matching 5 bases. Germline V gene data show CDR1 as SGHNT and CDR2 as YENEEA. The CDR3 loop spans 18 amino acids. Trimming took off 1 base at V and 0 bases at J, with 15 bases between the two ends. This chain's CDR3 is CASSLGRWGTPNTGELFF. The CDR3 region has the DNA TGTGCCAGCAGCTTAGGGCGGTGGGGGACCCCGAACACCGGGGAGCTGTTTTTT.

Notes on this clone: Other nucleotide sequences from this sample produce the same CDR3. The chain uses TRBV4-1 and TRBJ2-7; D gene uncertain. Germline V gene lookup returns CDR1 MGHRA and CDR2 YSYEKL. V lost 2 bases and J lost 2, with 7 bases in between. The CDR3 is 13 amino acids. CDR3 sequence reads: CASSQPGTYEQYF. Written as DNA, the CDR3 is TGCGCCAGCAGCCAACCAGGCACCTACGAGCAGTACTTC.

V usage is TRBV7-9 and J usage is TRBJ2-5; unclear D gene. Looked up from germline, CDR1 is SEHNR and CDR2 is FQNEAQ (reference sequence). Deletions cut 0 bases from V and 6 bases from J, with 11 bases between. The CDR3 has 14 residues. The CDR3 nucleotides read TGTGCCAGCAGCTTAGCGCTTGGCCCACAGACCCAGTACTTC. It encodes CASSLALGPQTQYF.

The chain uses TRBV4-2 and TRBJ2-7; TRBD1 aligns across 9 bases. CDR1 and CDR2 (germline): LGHNA, YNFKEQ. V was pared by 0 bases and J by 3 bases, with 6 bases of the junction left unmatched. The CDR3 runs to 16 residues. In nucleotides, the CDR3 is TGTGCCAGCAGCCAAGAGTGGAGGACAGGGGTCTACGAGCAGTACTTC. Residues: CASSQEWRTGVYEQYF.

This rearrangement joins TRBV19 to TRBJ2-5; D not resolved. V shed 3 bases and J shed 1 base, with 6 bases lying between them. Looked up from germline, CDR1 is LNHDA and CDR2 is SQIVND (reference sequence). The CDR3 is 13 residues long. The CDR3 DNA is TGTGCCAGTAGTATGTCCCCCCAAGAGACCCAGTACTTC. Translated, it gives CASSMSPQETQYF. The full variable domain, in which reference TRBV19 and TRBJ2-5 provide the parts outside the CDR3, is DGGITQSPKYLFRKEGQNVTLSCEQNLNHDAMYWYRQDPGQGLRLIYYSQIVNDFQKGDIAEGYSVSREKKESFPLTVTSAQKNPTAFYLCASSMSPQETQYFGPGTRLLVL.

The genes are TRBV7-6 and TRBJ1-4; D is perhaps TRBD1 (5 bases). Germline V gene sequence: CDR1 SGHVS, CDR2 FNYEAQ. The CDR3 is 19 amino acids. V was clipped by 5 bases and J by 0 bases, with 22 bases between them. The CDR3 DNA follows: TGTGCCAGCAGCCCCCGCTATAGGGGCACTCGAACAACTAATGAAAAACTGTTTTTT. Translated: CASSPRYRGTRTTNEKLFF. Combining the CDR3 with reference TRBV7-6 and TRBJ1-4 gives the whole variable domain GAGVSQSPRYKVTKRGQDVALRCDPISGHVSLYWYRQALGQGPEFLTYFNYEAQQDKSGLPNDRFSAERPEGSISTLTIQRTEQRDSAMYRCASSPRYRGTRTTNEKLFFGSGTQLSVL.

The chain uses TRBV7-2 and TRBJ1-2; D possibly corresponds to TRBD1 (5 bases). This CDR3 has 14 residues. Germline lookup yields CDR1 SGHTA and CDR2 FQGNSA. The germline V and J ends were trimmed by 3 bases and 3 bases, with 11 bases remaining between them. CDR3 bases: TGTGCCAGCAGCTTCCGTGTAGGGGACTATGGCTACACCTTC. Translating gives CASSFRVGDYGYTF.

The chain uses TRBV4-3 and TRBJ2-2; D ambiguous. The CDR3 is 14 residues long. Germline V gives CDR1 LGHNA, CDR2 YSLEER. V gave up 0 bases and J gave up 4 bases, with 6 bases separating them. The CDR3 DNA follows: TGCGCCAGCAGCCAAGATTTGAGCACCGGGGAGCTGTTTTTT. The encoded protein is CASSQDLSTGELFF.

Details on this clone: Other DNA sequences from this sample encode an identical CDR3 as well. CDR3 nucleotide sequence: TGCGCCAGCAGCTTGAGGCTAGGCTCCTACAATGAGCAGTTCTTC. Its protein product is CASSLRLGSYNEQFF. The chain links TRBV5-1 to TRBJ2-1; D gene uncertain. Trimming removed 1 base from V and 0 bases from J, with 8 bases in between. Germline CDR1 and CDR2: SGHRS and YFSETQ. CDR3 length: 15 residues.

The chain carries TRBV6-5 and TRBJ1-6, with D maybe TRBD1 (5 bases). V lost 2 bases and J 10 bases, leaving 12 bases between the germline ends. This CDR3 has 14 amino acids. Germline CDR1 MNHEY, CDR2 SVGAGI. The CDR3 bases are TGTGCCAGCAGTTACGCAGGACATGGGTCACCCCTCCACTTT. It translates to CASSYAGHGSPLHF.

The chain carries TRBV28 and TRBJ2-7, with D possibly called TRBD1 or TRBD2 (5 bases each). The germline V gene has CDR1 MDHEN and CDR2 SYDVKM. The CDR3 length is 13 residues. V was cut by 4 bases and J by 6 bases, with 13 bases left in between. As DNA, the CDR3 is TGTGCCAGCAGTTCCGGGGACGTGCCCGAGCAGTACTTC. Protein: CASSSGDVPEQYF.

The chain employs TRBV7-9 and TRBJ1-1; no firm D call. V was trimmed by 6 bases and J by 10 bases, leaving 15 bases between them. CDR3 length: 12 amino acids. Germline CDR1 is SEHNR and CDR2 is FQNEAQ (reference sequence). In DNA, the CDR3 is TGTGCCAGCAGTCAAGAGGGTCTCGGAGCTTTCTTT. Its translation is CASSQEGLGAFF. Using reference TRBV7-9 and TRBJ1-1 for the parts outside the CDR3, the full variable domain is DTGVSQNPRHKITKRGQNVTFRCDPISEHNRLYWYRQTLGQGPEFLTYFQNEAQLEKSRLLSDRFSAERPKGSFSTLEIQRTEQGDSAMYLCASSQEGLGAFFGQGTRLTVV.

The chain carries TRBV7-9 and TRBJ1-1; D gene ambiguous. Germline CDR1 and CDR2: SEHNR and FQNEAQ (reference sequence). The germline V and J ends were trimmed by 4 bases and 5 bases, with 14 bases remaining between them. This CDR3 spans 14 amino acids. CDR3 in DNA: TGTGCCAGCAGCTCGGCCAAGGACGGGACTGAAGCTTTCTTT. Amino acids: CASSSAKDGTEAFF.

V usage is TRBV4-2 and J usage is TRBJ1-5; D is uncertain. Germline CDR1 LGHNA, CDR2 YNFKEQ. CDR3 size: 15 residues. The V end was cut by 4 bases, the J end by 4 bases, with 14 bases between. CDR3 in amino acids: CASSLSAGLNQPQHF. The CDR3, as DNA: TGTGCCAGCAGCCTCTCGGCAGGACTAAATCAGCCCCAGCATTTT.

This rearrangement joins TRBV5-1 to TRBJ1-1, with 9 bases that match TRBD1. CDR1 SGHRS and CDR2 YFSETQ come from the germline V gene. Losses at the gene ends were 8 bases for V and 5 bases for J; bases not matched to a gene: 7. The CDR3 contains 13 residues. The CDR3 loop reads CASSDRGLTEAFF. The CDR3 nucleotides read TGCGCCAGTTCGGACAGGGGATTAACTGAAGCTTTCTTT.

The chain links TRBV7-6 to TRBJ2-3; no reliable D call. V was shortened by 3 bases and J by 4 bases, with 8 bases between the two germline ends. The CDR3 covers 13 residues. Germline V gene data show CDR1 as SGHVS and CDR2 as FNYEAQ. CDR3: CASSFPMSDTQYF. CDR3 bases: TGTGCCAGCAGCTTCCCCATGTCAGATACGCAGTATTTT.

The V gene is TRBV4-3, the J gene TRBJ2-7; D uncertain. CDR3 length equals 15 residues. CDR1 LGHNA and CDR2 YSLEER come from the germline V gene. The V gene lost 4 bases and the J gene lost 3 bases, with 16 bases spanning the gap. CDR3 sequence reads: CASSLFPQAVYEQYF. CDR3 coding DNA: TGCGCCAGCAGCCTCTTCCCGCAGGCAGTCTACGAGCAGTACTTC.

This sequence joins TRBV9 and TRBJ2-1; D is undetermined. CDR3 size: 13 residues. Germline-derived CDR1 and CDR2 are SGDLS and YYNGEE. V lost 0 bases to trimming and J lost 9 bases, with 10 bases between them. The CDR3: CASSVESRGEQFF. The CDR3 DNA reads TGTGCCAGCAGCGTAGAGTCGCGTGGTGAGCAGTTCTTC.

The CDR3 DNA reads TGTGCCAGCAGTTACGTGATCGGGGGGCCGAATAATTCACCCCTCCACTTT. It encodes CASSYVIGGPNNSPLHF. The chain uses TRBV6-2 or TRBV6-3 and TRBJ1-6; D might be TRBD1 (6 bases). CDR3 size: 17 residues. Trimming pared 2 bases from V and 5 bases from J, leaving 16 bases between. CDR1 is MNHEY and CDR2 is SVGEGT in the germline V gene.

This clone was seen just once. V is TRBV6-6 and J is TRBJ1-1, with D tentatively TRBD1 (6 bases). Germline V gene data show CDR1 as MNHNY and CDR2 as SVGAGI (reference sequence). V was cut by 6 bases and J by 1 base, with 12 bases left in between. This CDR3 is 14 amino acids long. CDR3 in amino acids: CASRWDTSNTEAFF. CDR3 nucleotide sequence: TGTGCCAGCAGGTGGGACACCTCGAACACTGAAGCTTTCTTT.

The chain employs TRBV7-3 and TRBJ2-1, with TRBD2 as a possible D gene (5 bases). The germline gives CDR1 SGHTA, CDR2 FQGTGA. This CDR3 comprises 14 residues. Trimming took 1 base from V and 6 from J, leaving 10 bases between them. The CDR3 bases are TGTGCCAGCAGCTTAAGGGAGCGGAGCAATGAGCAGTTCTTC. Amino acid sequence: CASSLRERSNEQFF. The full variable domain, with the rest looked up from reference TRBV7-3 and TRBJ2-1, is GAGVSQTPSNKVTEKGKYVELRCDPISGHTALYWYRQSLGQGPEFLIYFQGTGAADDSGLPNDRFFAVRPEGSVSTLKIQRTERGDSAVYLCASSLRERSNEQFFGPGTRLTVL.

This chain connects TRBV6-6 to TRBJ1-5, with 7 bases lining up with TRBD1. The CDR3 totals 15 residues. The J segment lost 0 bases and the V segment lost 6 bases, leaving 5 bases of the junction unmatched. Germline CDR1 and CDR2: MNHNY and SVGAGI (reference sequence). CDR3 residues: CASRRDSYSNQPQHF. In DNA, the CDR3 is TGTGCCAGCAGGCGGGACAGCTATAGCAATCAGCCCCAGCATTTT.